Listed below are T cell receptor beta chains from one sample, sequenced in a study of CD8 T cells in Susac syndrome. TCRdb ran MiXCR on the immunoSEQ multiplex PCR reads and lists one entry per CDR3 protein. Among under 200,000 distinct CDR3 sequences listed, around 95% were seen once. Sequences were obtained from CD4+ T cells from PBMCs. These receptors were collected from a human donor with Susac syndrome. Each CDR3 is given with its conserved first and last residue. The D gene is left open where the match is weak. Size values are once, few and many counts, or a class for expanded clones, and some rows have none.

d_call	v_call	j_call	clone_size	cdr3_aa	cdr3_nt
TRBD1	TRBV27	TRBJ1-4	once	CASRDRGFNEKLFF	TGTGCCAGCAGGGACAGGGGATTCAATGAAAAACTGTTTTTT
TRBD2	TRBV4-3	TRBJ2-1	.	CASSRVASGGYNEQFF	TGCGCCAGCAGCCGGGTGGCTAGCGGGGGGTACAATGAGCAGTTCTTC
.	TRBV7-3	TRBJ1-5	.	CASSAQGGQPQHF	TGTGCCAGCAGCGCTCAGGGAGGGCAGCCCCAGCATTTT
.	TRBV7-8	TRBJ1-5	.	CASSRGLYSNQPQHF	TGTGCCAGCAGCCGAGGACTTTATAGCAATCAGCCCCAGCATTTT
TRBD1	TRBV27	TRBJ1-2	.	CASSHRGGYTF	TGTGCCAGCAGTCACAGGGGTGGCTACACCTTC
.	TRBV5-4	TRBJ2-1	once	CASSLAGGNRNEQFF	TGTGCCAGCAGCTTGGCCGGGGGAAACCGCAATGAGCAGTTCTTC
.	TRBV12-3/TRBV12-4	TRBJ1-1	.	CASSLLNTEAFF	TGTGCCAGCAGTTTACTCAACACTGAAGCTTTCTTT
TRBD2	TRBV7-3	TRBJ2-2	.	CASSRSSGTSGAGELFF	TGTGCCAGCAGCAGATCGTCCGGGACTAGCGGGGCCGGGGAGCTGTTTTTT
.	TRBV29-1	TRBJ2-7	.	CSATQGLGYEQYF	TGCAGCGCCACACAGGGATTAGGGTACGAGCAGTACTTC
.	TRBV7-8	TRBJ2-4	.	CASSFLSGIQNIQYF	TGTGCCAGCAGCTTCCTAAGCGGAATTCAAAACATTCAGTACTTC
.	TRBV15	TRBJ2-1	.	CATSRGREYNEQFF	TGTGCCACCAGCAGAGGAAGGGAATACAATGAGCAGTTCTTC
TRBD2	TRBV14	TRBJ2-4	.	CASSQGPGGDKNIQYF	TGTGCCAGCAGCCAAGGCCCCGGGGGGGACAAAAACATTCAGTACTTC
TRBD2	TRBV14	TRBJ2-1	.	CASSNSGGPYNEQFF	TGTGCCAGCAGCAACAGCGGGGGGCCTTACAATGAGCAGTTCTTC
TRBD2	TRBV6-1	TRBJ2-3	.	CASRESGDGTQYF	TGTGCCAGCAGGGAAAGCGGGGACGGTACGCAGTATTTT
TRBD2	TRBV5-6	TRBJ2-7	.	CASSPRTSGYEQYF	TGTGCCAGCAGCCCCAGGACTAGCGGCTACGAGCAGTACTTC
TRBD2	TRBV30	TRBJ2-5	.	CAHGLAGAPTQYF	TGTGCCCACGGACTAGCGGGGGCTCCGACCCAGTACTTC
TRBD2	TRBV25-1	TRBJ2-1	.	CASSEDGGNNEQFF	TGTGCCAGCAGTGAGGACGGGGGGAACAATGAGCAGTTCTTC
.	TRBV4-2	TRBJ2-5	.	CASTPNSGGTQYF	TGTGCCAGCACTCCCAATTCCGGAGGGACCCAGTACTTC
.	TRBV4-2	TRBJ2-1	.	CASSPQSNNEQFF	TGTGCCAGCAGCCCCCAATCGAACAATGAGCAGTTCTTC
.	TRBV5-4	TRBJ2-1	.	CASSPPIRNEQFF	TGTGCCAGCAGCCCACCTATTCGGAATGAGCAGTTCTTC
.	TRBV9	TRBJ2-1	.	CASSVARYNEQFF	TGTGCCAGCAGCGTAGCACGGTACAATGAGCAGTTCTTC
.	TRBV2	TRBJ2-1	.	CASSASRDEQFF	TGTGCCAGCAGTGCTTCGAGGGATGAGCAGTTCTTC
.	TRBV9	TRBJ2-2	.	CASSVRTANTGELFF	TGTGCCAGCAGCGTTCGGACAGCGAACACCGGGGAGCTGTTTTTT
TRBD1	TRBV11-2	TRBJ2-2	.	CASSRPGTGRTGELFF	TGTGCCAGCAGCCGCCCCGGGACAGGGAGAACCGGGGAGCTGTTTTTT
.	TRBV4-3	TRBJ1-1	.	CASSQEPNGGEAFF	TGCGCCAGCAGCCAAGAACCCAACGGCGGGGAAGCTTTCTTT
TRBD1	TRBV18	TRBJ2-7	.	CASSPGTGPKGTYF	TGTGCCAGCTCACCCGGGACAGGCCCTAAGGGCACTTACTTC
.	TRBV4-1	TRBJ2-1	once	CASSHFIQGDNEQFF	TGCGCCAGCAGCCATTTTATACAGGGAGACAATGAGCAGTTCTTC
TRBD1	TRBV20-1	TRBJ2-7	.	CSAPGQGYYEQYF	TGCAGTGCACCGGGACAGGGGTATTACGAGCAGTACTTC
.	TRBV7-9	TRBJ2-5	.	CASSLAREQETQYF	TGTGCCAGCAGCTTAGCGAGAGAACAAGAGACCCAGTACTTC
TRBD1	TRBV6-6	TRBJ1-6	.	CASSLQGRDSPLHF	TGTGCCAGCAGTTTACAGGGGCGCGATTCACCCCTCCACTTT
.	TRBV11-3	TRBJ2-7	.	CASSEVQVGEQYF	TGTGCCAGCAGCGAAGTTCAGGTGGGGGAGCAGTACTTC
.	TRBV10-3	TRBJ1-1	.	CAISEYREDTEAFF	TGTGCCATCAGTGAGTACAGGGAAGACACTGAAGCTTTCTTT
.	TRBV27	TRBJ1-6	once	CASSFLQGLDSPLHF	TGTGCCAGCAGTTTTCTTCAGGGCTTGGATTCACCCCTCCACTTT
TRBD1	TRBV24-1	TRBJ1-1	.	CATSDLGQLEMDTEAFF	TGTGCCACCAGTGACCTGGGACAGCTGGAGATGGACACTGAAGCTTTCTTT
TRBD1	TRBV7-9	TRBJ1-1	.	CASSIGQGMNTEAFF	TGTGCCAGCAGCATCGGACAGGGAATGAACACTGAAGCTTTCTTT
TRBD2	TRBV11-2	TRBJ2-5	.	CASTLSGTTQETQYF	TGTGCCAGCACCCTGTCTGGGACTACCCAAGAGACCCAGTACTTC
.	TRBV30	TRBJ1-1	few	CAWSREGRTEAFF	TGTGCCTGGAGTCGTGAAGGGAGGACTGAAGCTTTCTTT
.	TRBV9	TRBJ1-5	.	CASSVASGSNQPQHF	TGTGCCAGCAGCGTCGCATCGGGTAGCAATCAGCCCCAGCATTTT
.	TRBV7-2	TRBJ2-3	.	CASSLDDTQYF	TGTGCCAGCAGCTTAGATGATACGCAGTATTTT
.	TRBV2	TRBJ2-5	.	CASSGGQYQETQYF	TGTGCCAGCAGCGGGGGACAGTACCAAGAGACCCAGTACTTC
TRBD1	TRBV5-1	TRBJ2-2	.	CASSPGQATAGELFF	TGCGCCAGCAGCCCGGGACAGGCAACGGCCGGGGAGCTGTTTTTT
.	TRBV7-9	TRBJ2-5	.	CASSLEGSGQETQYF	TGTGCCAGCAGCTTAGAGGGCTCAGGGCAAGAGACCCAGTACTTC
TRBD2	TRBV12-3/TRBV12-4	TRBJ2-5	.	CASSSLMSGGRETQYF	TGTGCCAGCAGTTCCCTGATGAGCGGGGGACGGGAGACCCAGTACTTC
TRBD2	TRBV24-1	TRBJ2-3	once	CATSDRGGLSTDTQYF	TGTGCCACCAGTGACCGGGGAGGGCTCAGCACAGATACGCAGTATTTT
TRBD1	TRBV7-2	TRBJ1-6	once	CASSATRDRFSPLHF	TGTGCCAGCAGCGCCACCCGGGACAGATTTTCACCCCTCCACTTT
.	TRBV20-1	TRBJ2-6	once	CSARDLAGANVLTF	TGCAGTGCTAGAGATCTGGCCGGGGCCAACGTCCTGACTTTC
.	TRBV24-1	TRBJ2-1	.	CATNSPSNEQFF	TGTGCCACCAACAGCCCAAGCAATGAGCAGTTCTTC
TRBD1	TRBV29-1	TRBJ2-7	.	CSVLGGTGNYEQYF	TGCAGCGTTTTAGGCGGGACAGGAAACTACGAGCAGTACTTC
.	TRBV12-3/TRBV12-4	TRBJ2-3	.	CASIGGSDTQYF	TGTGCCAGCATTGGGGGTTCAGATACGCAGTATTTT
TRBD1	TRBV30	TRBJ2-1	.	CAWSVPGQGAIYNEQFF	TGTGCCTGGAGTGTACCGGGACAGGGGGCGATCTACAATGAGCAGTTCTTC